This entry lists 30 T cell receptor beta chains sequenced from one sample in a study of cytomegalovirus exposure and HLA in healthy donors. PCR employed 60 Vbeta and 13 Jbeta primers. The data were produced by immunoSEQ multiplex PCR, yet TCRdb's version contains in-frame clones alone and is incomplete. The sample has approximately 110,000 clones; 15% are singletons. Specimen: PBMCs. These receptors were obtained from a woman aged 18-29 years in good health and CMV-seronegative.

The chain links TRBV5-4 to TRBJ2-5; the D gene is possibly TRBD2 (6 bases). V lost 4 bases to trimming and J lost 2 bases, with 18 bases between them. The CDR3 runs to 16 residues. CDR1 is SGHNT and CDR2 is YYREEE in the germline V gene (reference sequence). This CDR3 reads CASSARGAGQQETQYF. The CDR3 DNA reads TGTGCCAGCAGCGCCCGAGGAGCGGGCCAACAAGAGACCCAGTACTTC.

The chain employs TRBV20-1 and TRBJ2-7; perhaps TRBD2 as D (5 bases). Trimming stripped 6 bases from V and 5 bases from J, with 8 bases between. The CDR3 loop spans 10 amino acids. CDR1 and CDR2 from the germline V gene are DFQATT and SNEGSKA (reference sequence). CDR3 in amino acids: CSARTHEQYF. The CDR3 DNA sequence: TGCAGTGCCAGGACTCACGAGCAGTACTTC.

The rearrangement links TRBV18 to TRBJ1-4, with a tentative D call TRBD1 (5 bases). The CDR3 sequence is 15 residues long. CDR1 and CDR2 from the germline V gene are KGHSH and LQKENI. Trimming shortened V by 6 bases and J by 3 bases, and 14 bases separated the two germline ends. The DNA for the CDR3 is TGTGCCAGCTCTCCGACTGGGGCTCCTAATGAAAAACTGTTTTTT. This sequence encodes CASSPTGAPNEKLFF.

This clone was found a few times. The genes are TRBV2 and TRBJ2-3; 10 nucleotides agree with TRBD2. V gave up 6 bases and J gave up 11 bases; unmatched junction bases: 8. CDR1 and CDR2 (germline): SNHLY, FYNNEI. This CDR3 comprises 13 residues. Here the CDR3 reads CASRVAGGKGQYF. As DNA, the CDR3 is TGTGCCAGCAGAGTAGCGGGAGGAAAGGGGCAGTATTTT. Using reference TRBV2 and TRBJ2-3 for the parts outside the CDR3, the full variable domain is EPEVTQTPSHQVTQMGQEVILRCVPISNHLYFYWYRQILGQKVEFLVSFYNNEISEKSEIFDDQFSVERPDGSNFTLKIRSTKLEDSAMYFCASRVAGGKGQYFGPGTRLTVL.

V and J are TRBV4-2 and TRBJ1-1; 9 bases map to TRBD1. With V trimmed by 0 bases and J by 4 bases, 6 bases remained unmatched. CDR1 is LGHNA and CDR2 is YNFKEQ in the germline V gene. This CDR3 spans 16 amino acids. In nucleotides, the CDR3 is TGTGCCAGCAGCCAAGAGAGCGGGACAGGGAGCACTGAAGCTTTCTTT. Translating gives CASSQESGTGSTEAFF.

This clone appeared a few times. At the DNA level, this CDR3 is encoded by other sequences in the same sample as well. This chain links TRBV6-1 with TRBJ2-7, with D maybe TRBD1 (6 bases). The V and J ends lost 2 bases and 0 bases respectively, with 11 bases between them. Germline V lookup: CDR1 MNHNS, CDR2 SASEGT. CDR3 size: 15 residues. CDR3 protein: CASSESGASSYEQYF. DNA for the CDR3: TGTGCCAGCAGTGAATCAGGGGCATCCTCCTACGAGCAGTACTTC.

This clone was seen a few times. The chain carries TRBV2 and TRBJ1-5; D not certain. Germline loops: CDR1 SNHLY, CDR2 FYNNEI. The CDR3 is 13 residues long. V dropped 8 bases and J dropped 1 base, with 9 bases sitting between them. The DNA of the CDR3 is TGTGCCAGCCTCCTAGAGAGCAATCAGCCCCAGCATTTT. Encoded protein: CASLLESNQPQHF.

The CDR3 nucleotides are TGTGCCAGCAGCGCCGGGGTGAACTATGGCTACACCTTC. This encodes CASSAGVNYGYTF. The genes are TRBV5-6 and TRBJ1-2; D ambiguous. The germline CDR1 and CDR2 sequences are SGHDT and YYEEEE. The CDR3 runs 13 residues. Trimming stripped 4 bases from V and 2 bases from J, with 9 bases between.

The chain couples TRBV19 to TRBJ1-5; D ambiguous. The CDR3 extends over 14 amino acids. Trimming took 5 bases from V and 2 from J, leaving 10 bases between them. CDR1 is LNHDA, CDR2 SQIVND, per germline (reference sequence). The CDR3 DNA sequence: TGTGCCAGTAGTGCATACGGGGGCAATCAGCCCCAGCATTTT. It encodes CASSAYGGNQPQHF.

The V gene is TRBV25-1, the J gene TRBJ2-1, with a tentative D call TRBD1 (6 bases). CDR1 is MGHDK, CDR2 SYGVNS, per germline. V lost 1 base to trimming and J lost 5 bases, with 9 bases between them. This CDR3 has 14 residues. CDR3 bases: TGTGCCAGCAGTGAATGGGGACAACACAATGAGCAGTTCTTC. Translating gives CASSEWGQHNEQFF.

This clone came up a few times. The rearrangement uses TRBV9 and TRBJ1-5; TRBD1 might be the D (6 bases). The germline gives CDR1 SGDLS, CDR2 YYNGEE. The CDR3 runs 13 residues. Deletions cut 1 base from V and 7 bases from J, with 9 bases between. CDR3 region: CASSVSGEQPQHF. The CDR3, as DNA: TGTGCCAGCAGCGTATCAGGGGAACAGCCCCAGCATTTT.

The chain uses TRBV9 and TRBJ1-1; D gene uncertain. The V gene's germline CDR1 is SGDLS and CDR2 YYNGEE. V lost 4 bases and J lost 7, with 11 bases in between. The CDR3 loop spans 12 amino acids. The CDR3 loop reads CASSPQNGEAFF. CDR3 DNA: TGTGCCAGCAGCCCACAGAACGGTGAAGCTTTCTTT.

The rearrangement links TRBV7-9 to TRBJ1-6; the D is unclear. Looked up from germline, CDR1 is SEHNR and CDR2 is FQNEAQ (reference sequence). This CDR3 comprises 13 residues. V lost 5 bases to trimming and J lost 5 bases, with 7 bases between them. Written as DNA, the CDR3 is TGTGCCAGCAGCAGCCGGGATAATTCACCCCTCCACTTT. As protein: CASSSRDNSPLHF.

This clone was observed a handful of times. The chain carries TRBV10-3 and TRBJ1-2; D perhaps matches TRBD1 (6 bases). V lost 2 bases to trimming and J lost 0 bases, with 10 bases between them. Germline V gene data show CDR1 as ENHRY and CDR2 as SYGVKD. The CDR3 loop spans 15 amino acids. The CDR3 reads CAISEGQGSNYGYTF. CDR3 DNA sequence: TGTGCCATCAGTGAGGGGCAGGGGTCTAACTATGGCTACACCTTC.

The sample holds a few counts of this clone. The gene calls are TRBV29-1 and TRBJ1-1; D is perhaps TRBD1 (6 bases). The germline V gene has CDR1 SQVTM and CDR2 ANQGSEA. With 4 bases removed from V and 4 bases from J, the gap between germline ends came to 13 bases. The CDR3 loop spans 13 amino acids. The CDR3 DNA reads as TGCAGCGTTGGAACGGGACACTCCACTGAAGCTTTCTTT. Encoded protein: CSVGTGHSTEAFF.

Of note for this clone: At one boundary the junction diverges from the germline segment, which might be a read error. The rearrangement links TRBV6-5 to TRBJ1-1; tentatively, D is TRBD1 (6 bases). The CDR3 loop spans 13 amino acids. Germline CDR1 and CDR2: MNHEY and SVGAGI. CDR3 region: CASSYQGNAEAFF. CDR3 bases: TGTGCCAGCAGCTACCAGGGGAACGCTGAAGCTTTCTTT.

The V gene is TRBV12-5, the J gene TRBJ2-2, with D possibly TRBD2 on 6 matching bases. The CDR3 runs 15 residues. Trimming stripped 7 bases from V and 5 bases from J, with 17 bases between. The germline V gene encodes CDR1 LGHNT and CDR2 FRNRAP. CDR3 coding DNA: TGTGCTAGTGCTCTCCCGGGGGTGGCTACCGGGGAGCTGTTTTTT. Its translation is CASALPGVATGELFF.

This clone has more than one count but fewer than ten. This rearrangement joins TRBV7-3 to TRBJ1-1; tentative D call: TRBD1 (5 bases). The CDR3 is 14 residues long. The germline CDR1 and CDR2 sequences are SGHTA and FQGTGA. V was trimmed by 1 base and J by 4 bases, leaving 10 bases between them. The CDR3 region has the DNA TGTGCCAGCAGCTTAATGGGGGGGAGCACTGAAGCTTTCTTT. It translates to CASSLMGGSTEAFF.

This clone was seen a few times. The chain links TRBV15 to TRBJ2-5; TRBD2 aligns across 8 bases. The CDR3 is 16 residues long. The ends lost 0 bases at V and 1 base at J; junction bases unmatched: 4. From germline, CDR1 is LNHNV and CDR2 YYDKDF (reference sequence). CDR3 sequence: CATSRDPAGAQETQYF. The CDR3, as DNA: TGTGCCACCAGCAGAGACCCAGCGGGAGCCCAAGAGACCCAGTACTTC.

The J gene is TRBJ1-5, the V gene TRBV5-6; D may be TRBD1 (5 bases). This CDR3 is built from 16 residues. The ends were cut back, 4 bases at V and 4 bases at J, with 18 bases in the middle. CDR1 is SGHDT and CDR2 is YYEEEE in the germline V gene. The chain's CDR3 is CASSPRGVGRNQPQHF. The DNA for the CDR3 is TGTGCCAGCAGCCCCCGGGGGGTAGGGAGGAATCAGCCCCAGCATTTT.

In nucleotides, the CDR3 is TGTGCCATTAGGGACAGCGCTGGGGCCAACGTCCTGACTTTC. Translated: CAIRDSAGANVLTF. The V gene is TRBV19, the J gene TRBJ2-6, with 7 positions matching TRBD1. V dropped 10 bases and J dropped 2; count of bases not matched to a gene: 5. The germline CDR1 and CDR2 sequences are LNHDA and SQIVND (reference sequence). This CDR3 comprises 14 residues.

This chain links TRBV6-6 with TRBJ2-1; weak D call: TRBD1 (5 bases). V was clipped by 6 bases and J by 1 base, with 7 bases between them. Germline lookup yields CDR1 MNHNY and CDR2 SVGAGI (reference sequence). This CDR3 is built from 13 residues. The DNA for the CDR3 is TGTGCCAGCAGCCCAGGGTCCTACAATGAGCAGTTCTTC. As protein: CASSPGSYNEQFF.

This clone was detected only a few times. The chain is built from TRBV7-2 and TRBJ1-5, with TRBD1 matching 8 bases. CDR1 is SGHTA and CDR2 is FQGNSA in the germline V gene. The CDR3 consists of 17 residues. The V segment lost 3 bases and the J segment 0 bases; nucleotides outside the gene matches: 7. For the CDR3, the DNA is TGTGCCAGCAGCTTCCAGGACAGGGTCCTTAGCAATCAGCCCCAGCATTTT. Residues: CASSFQDRVLSNQPQHF.

This clone showed up just a few times. The chain carries TRBV20-1 and TRBJ2-7; D gene unclear. CDR1 and CDR2 from the germline V gene are DFQATT and SNEGSKA (reference sequence). The CDR3 is made up of 10 amino acids. Trimming left V 5 bases short and J 3 bases short, with 5 bases between. This CDR3 is CSAEHYEQYF. CDR3 bases: TGCAGTGCTGAACACTACGAGCAGTACTTC.

The chain has TRBV5-1 and TRBJ2-1; 9 bases are a match to TRBD2. Germline V gene lookup returns CDR1 SGHRS and CDR2 YFSETQ. The CDR3 extends over 15 amino acids. Trimming cost V 6 bases and J 0 bases; bases outside gene matches: 4. In DNA form, the CDR3 reads TGCGCCAGCACCTTTAGCGGGAGCTCCTACAATGAGCAGTTCTTC. Translating it yields CASTFSGSSYNEQFF.

In its sample, this clone was seen a few times. This chain joins TRBV5-1 and TRBJ2-7; 9 bases fit TRBD1. The CDR3 totals 14 residues. V dropped 3 bases and J dropped 7; count of bases not matched to a gene: 8. The germline V gene encodes CDR1 SGHRS and CDR2 YFSETQ. CDR3 DNA: TGCGCCAGCAGCTCATGGGACAGGGAGCGGGAGCAGTACTTC. Translated, it gives CASSSWDREREQYF. The complete variable domain, with remaining parts taken from reference TRBV5-1 and TRBJ2-7, reads KAGVTQTPRYLIKTRGQQVTLSCSPISGHRSVSWYQQTPGQGLQFLFEYFSETQRNKGNFPGRFSGRQFSNSRSEMNVSTLELGDSALYLCASSSWDREREQYFGPGTRLTVT.

A note on this clone: The junction shows a germline mismatch at one end, possibly a read error. The chain links TRBV4-1 to TRBJ1-2; D possibly corresponds to TRBD1 (6 bases). Germline V gives CDR1 MGHRA, CDR2 YSYEKL. This CDR3 has 14 amino acids. CDR3 loop: CASSQALGGGSLFF. Here the CDR3 DNA reads TGCGCCAGCAGCCAAGCCTTGGGAGGGGGTTCGCTTTTCTTC.

J is TRBJ1-1 and V is TRBV14; D is uncertain. Germline values: CDR1 SGHDN, CDR2 FVKESK. V lost 4 bases to trimming and J lost 3 bases, with 24 bases between them. The length of the CDR3 is 18 residues. Here the CDR3 DNA reads TGTGCCAGCAGCCCTGAGCCGGGTTCCGCCGCGAAACACACTGAAGCTTTCTTT. As protein: CASSPEPGSAAKHTEAFF.

This clone has a handful of counts. This chain uses TRBV27 with TRBJ1-1, with D hard to call. The CDR3 runs 13 residues. Looked up from germline, CDR1 is MNHEY and CDR2 is SMNVEV (reference sequence). V lost 4 bases and J lost 6, with 12 bases in between. CDR3: CASSYGMRAEAFF. CDR3 nucleotide sequence: TGTGCCAGCAGTTACGGGATGAGGGCTGAAGCTTTCTTT.

The chain couples TRBV7-2 to TRBJ2-1; TRBD2 aligns across 7 bases. This CDR3 contains 16 residues. Germline V gene sequence: CDR1 SGHTA, CDR2 FQGNSA. V was pared by 5 bases and J by 5 bases, with 12 bases of the junction left unmatched. DNA of the CDR3: TGTGCCAGCAGCGGGACGGGACTACTCTCAAACAATGAGCAGTTCTTC. This gives the protein CASSGTGLLSNNEQFF.